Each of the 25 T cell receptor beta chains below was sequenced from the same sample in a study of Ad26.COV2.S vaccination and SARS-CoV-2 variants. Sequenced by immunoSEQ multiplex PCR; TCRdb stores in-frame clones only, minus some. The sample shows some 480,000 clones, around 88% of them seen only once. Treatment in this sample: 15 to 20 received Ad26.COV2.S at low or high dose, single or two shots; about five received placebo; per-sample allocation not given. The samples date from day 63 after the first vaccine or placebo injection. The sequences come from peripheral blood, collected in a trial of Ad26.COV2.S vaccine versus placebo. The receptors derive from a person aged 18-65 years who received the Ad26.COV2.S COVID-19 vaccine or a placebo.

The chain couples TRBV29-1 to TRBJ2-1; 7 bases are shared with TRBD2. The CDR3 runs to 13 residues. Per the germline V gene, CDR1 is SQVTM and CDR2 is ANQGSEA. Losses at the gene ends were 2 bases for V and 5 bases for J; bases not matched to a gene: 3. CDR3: CSVEWEGHNEQFF. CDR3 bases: TGCAGCGTTGAATGGGAGGGCCACAATGAGCAGTTCTTC.

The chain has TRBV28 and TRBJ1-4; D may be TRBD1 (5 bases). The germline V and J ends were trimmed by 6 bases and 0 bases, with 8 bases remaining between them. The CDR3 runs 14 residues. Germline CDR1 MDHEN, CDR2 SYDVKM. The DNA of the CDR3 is TGTGCCAGCAGGGGGCCCGCAACTAATGAAAAACTGTTTTTT. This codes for CASRGPATNEKLFF.

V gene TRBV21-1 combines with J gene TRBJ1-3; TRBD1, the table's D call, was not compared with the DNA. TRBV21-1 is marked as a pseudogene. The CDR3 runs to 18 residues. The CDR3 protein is CASSIRDSHRYSGNTIYF. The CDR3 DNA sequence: TGTGCCAGCAGCATACGGGACAGCCATCGATACTCTGGAAACACCATATATTTT.

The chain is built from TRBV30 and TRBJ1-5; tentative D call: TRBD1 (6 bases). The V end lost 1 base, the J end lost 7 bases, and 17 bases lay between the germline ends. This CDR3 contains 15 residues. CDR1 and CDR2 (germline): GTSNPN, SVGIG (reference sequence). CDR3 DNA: TGTGCCTGGAGTGCGGGGGGGGCAATCGGCCAGCCCCAGCATTTT. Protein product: CAWSAGGAIGQPQHF.

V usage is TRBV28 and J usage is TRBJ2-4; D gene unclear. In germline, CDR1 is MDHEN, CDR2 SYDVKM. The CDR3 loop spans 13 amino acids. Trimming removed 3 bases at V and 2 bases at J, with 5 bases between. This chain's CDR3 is CASSLGTKNIQYF. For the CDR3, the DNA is TGTGCCAGCAGTTTGGGAACCAAAAACATTCAGTACTTC.

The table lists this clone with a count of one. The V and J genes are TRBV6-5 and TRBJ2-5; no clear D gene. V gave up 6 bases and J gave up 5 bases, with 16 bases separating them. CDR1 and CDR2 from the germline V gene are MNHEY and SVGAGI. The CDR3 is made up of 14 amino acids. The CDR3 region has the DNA TGTGCCAGCAGCCGCGCCGCAGCTAGGGAGACCCAGTACTTC. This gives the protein CASSRAAARETQYF.

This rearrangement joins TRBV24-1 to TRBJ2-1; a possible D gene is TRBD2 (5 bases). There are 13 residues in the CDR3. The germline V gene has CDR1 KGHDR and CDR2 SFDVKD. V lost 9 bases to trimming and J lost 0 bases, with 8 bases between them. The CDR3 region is CATGGGSYNEQFF. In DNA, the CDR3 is TGTGCCACCGGAGGAGGCTCCTACAATGAGCAGTTCTTC.

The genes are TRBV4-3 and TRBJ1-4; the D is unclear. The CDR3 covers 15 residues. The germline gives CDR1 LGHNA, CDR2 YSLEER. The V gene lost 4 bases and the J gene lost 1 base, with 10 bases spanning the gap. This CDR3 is CASSPGPITNEKLFF. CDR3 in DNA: TGCGCCAGCAGCCCCGGTCCCATAACTAATGAAAAACTGTTTTTT.

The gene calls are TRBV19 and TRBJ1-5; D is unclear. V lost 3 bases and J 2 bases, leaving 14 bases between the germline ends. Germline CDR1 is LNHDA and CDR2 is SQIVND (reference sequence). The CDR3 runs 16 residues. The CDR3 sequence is CASSITTLGGNQPQHF. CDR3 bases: TGTGCCAGTAGTATTACTACACTCGGGGGCAATCAGCCCCAGCATTTT.

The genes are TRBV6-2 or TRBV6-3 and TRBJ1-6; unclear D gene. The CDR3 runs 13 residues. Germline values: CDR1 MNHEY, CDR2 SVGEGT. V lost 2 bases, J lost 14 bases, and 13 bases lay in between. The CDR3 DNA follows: TGTGCCAGCAGTTACCGGTCCCGCTCGGCCCTCCACTTT. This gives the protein CASSYRSRSALHF.

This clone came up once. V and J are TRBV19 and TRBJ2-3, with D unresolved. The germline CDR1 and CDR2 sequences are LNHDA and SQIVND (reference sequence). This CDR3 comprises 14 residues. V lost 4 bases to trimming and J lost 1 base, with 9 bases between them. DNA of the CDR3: TGTGCCAGTAGTAGGACGGCTGGCACAGATACGCAGTATTTT. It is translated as CASSRTAGTDTQYF.

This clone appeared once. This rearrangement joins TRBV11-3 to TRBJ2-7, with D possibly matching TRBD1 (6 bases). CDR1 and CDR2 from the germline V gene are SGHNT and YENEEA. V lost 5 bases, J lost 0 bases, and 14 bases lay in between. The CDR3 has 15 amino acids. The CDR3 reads CASSPRPDSSYEQYF. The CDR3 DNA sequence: TGTGCCAGCAGCCCCAGACCGGACAGCTCCTACGAGCAGTACTTC.

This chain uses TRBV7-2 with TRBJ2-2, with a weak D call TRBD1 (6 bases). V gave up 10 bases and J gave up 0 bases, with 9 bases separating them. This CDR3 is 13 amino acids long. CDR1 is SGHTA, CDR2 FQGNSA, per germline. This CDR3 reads CATGQTNTGELFF. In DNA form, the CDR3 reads TGTGCCACTGGACAGACGAACACCGGGGAGCTGTTTTTT. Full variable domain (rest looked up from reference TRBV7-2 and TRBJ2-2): GAGVSQSPSNKVTEKGKDVELRCDPISGHTALYWYRQSLGQGLEFLIYFQGNSAPDKSGLPSDRFSAERTGGSVSTLTIQRTQQEDSAVYLCATGQTNTGELFFGEGSRLTVL.

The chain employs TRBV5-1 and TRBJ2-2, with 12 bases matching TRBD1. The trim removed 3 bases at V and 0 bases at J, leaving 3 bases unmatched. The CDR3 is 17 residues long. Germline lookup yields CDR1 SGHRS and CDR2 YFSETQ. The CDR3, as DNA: TGCGCCAGCAGCTCCGGGACAGGGGGCGCGAACACCGGGGAGCTGTTTTTT. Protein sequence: CASSSGTGGANTGELFF.

The CDR3 DNA sequence: TGTGCCAGTAGTATATGGGGGGGAGGCACTGAAGCTTTCTTT. Amino acid sequence: CASSIWGGGTEAFF. The genes are TRBV19 and TRBJ1-1; a possible D gene is TRBD1 (5 bases). CDR1 LNHDA and CDR2 SQIVND come from the germline V gene (reference sequence). The CDR3 covers 14 residues. The V end lost 2 bases, the J end lost 4 bases, and 11 bases lay between the germline ends. Full variable domain (remainder filled in from reference TRBV19 and TRBJ1-1): DGGITQSPKYLFRKEGQNVTLSCEQNLNHDAMYWYRQDPGQGLRLIYYSQIVNDFQKGDIAEGYSVSREKKESFPLTVTSAQKNPTAFYLCASSIWGGGTEAFFGQGTRLTVV.

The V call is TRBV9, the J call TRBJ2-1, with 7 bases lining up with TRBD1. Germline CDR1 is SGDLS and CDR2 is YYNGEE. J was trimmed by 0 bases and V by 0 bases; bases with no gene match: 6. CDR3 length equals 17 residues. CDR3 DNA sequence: TGTGCCAGCAGCGTAGCAGGGGGACAGAGCTCCTACAATGAGCAGTTCTTC. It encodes CASSVAGGQSSYNEQFF.

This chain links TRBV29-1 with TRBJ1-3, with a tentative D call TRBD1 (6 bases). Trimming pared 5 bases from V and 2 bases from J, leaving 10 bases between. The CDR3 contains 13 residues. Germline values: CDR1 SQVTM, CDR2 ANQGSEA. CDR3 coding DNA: TGCAGCGTTTCCGGGACACCTGGAAACACCATATATTTT. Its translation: CSVSGTPGNTIYF.

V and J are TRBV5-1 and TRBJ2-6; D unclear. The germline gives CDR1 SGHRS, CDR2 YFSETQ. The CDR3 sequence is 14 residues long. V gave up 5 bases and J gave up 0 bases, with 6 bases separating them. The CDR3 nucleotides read TGCGCCAGCAGTTCTGTCTCTGGGGCCAACGTCCTGACTTTC. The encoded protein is CASSSVSGANVLTF.

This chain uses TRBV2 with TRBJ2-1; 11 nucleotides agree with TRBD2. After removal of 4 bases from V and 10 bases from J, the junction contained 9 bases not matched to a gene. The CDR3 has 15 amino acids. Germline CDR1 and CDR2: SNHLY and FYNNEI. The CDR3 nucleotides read TGTGCCAGCAGTGCGGGACTAGCGGCCCAGGGAGAGCAGTTCTTC. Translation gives CASSAGLAAQGEQFF. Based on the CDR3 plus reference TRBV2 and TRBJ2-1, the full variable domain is EPEVTQTPSHQVTQMGQEVILRCVPISNHLYFYWYRQILGQKVEFLVSFYNNEISEKSEIFDDQFSVERPDGSNFTLKIRSTKLEDSAMYFCASSAGLAAQGEQFFGPGTRLTVL.

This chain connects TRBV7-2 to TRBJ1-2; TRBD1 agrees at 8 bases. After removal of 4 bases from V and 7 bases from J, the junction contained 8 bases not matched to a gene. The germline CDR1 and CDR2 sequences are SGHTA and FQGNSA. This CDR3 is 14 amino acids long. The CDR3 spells CASSSNRGIGGYTF. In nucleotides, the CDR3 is TGTGCCAGCAGCTCCAACAGGGGGATAGGTGGCTACACCTTC.

This CDR3 is CASRSSRGLGYGYTF. CDR3 DNA: TGTGCCAGCAGAAGTTCACGGGGACTTGGCTATGGCTACACCTTC. The chain employs TRBV28 and TRBJ1-2; possibly TRBD1 for D (5 bases). Deletions cut 6 bases from V and 4 bases from J, with 18 bases between. The CDR3 covers 15 residues. In germline, CDR1 is MDHEN, CDR2 SYDVKM.

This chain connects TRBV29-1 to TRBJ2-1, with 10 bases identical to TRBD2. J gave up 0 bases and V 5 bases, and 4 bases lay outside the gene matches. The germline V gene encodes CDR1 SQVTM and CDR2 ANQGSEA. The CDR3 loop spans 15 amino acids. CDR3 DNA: TGCAGCGTTAACCCTAGCGGGAGCTCCTACAATGAGCAGTTCTTC. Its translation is CSVNPSGSSYNEQFF.

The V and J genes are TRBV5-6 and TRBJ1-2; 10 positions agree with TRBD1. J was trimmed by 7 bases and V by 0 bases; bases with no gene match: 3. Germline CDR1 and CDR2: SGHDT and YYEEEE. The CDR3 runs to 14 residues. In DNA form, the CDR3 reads TGTGCCAGCAGCTTGGGACAGGGGGCGCTTGGCTACACCTTC. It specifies CASSLGQGALGYTF.

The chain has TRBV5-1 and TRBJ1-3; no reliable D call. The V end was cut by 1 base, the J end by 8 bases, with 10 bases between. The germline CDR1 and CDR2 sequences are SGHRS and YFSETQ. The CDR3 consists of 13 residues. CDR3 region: CASSLSGWDTIYF. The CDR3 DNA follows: TGCGCCAGCAGCTTGAGCGGGTGGGACACCATATATTTT.

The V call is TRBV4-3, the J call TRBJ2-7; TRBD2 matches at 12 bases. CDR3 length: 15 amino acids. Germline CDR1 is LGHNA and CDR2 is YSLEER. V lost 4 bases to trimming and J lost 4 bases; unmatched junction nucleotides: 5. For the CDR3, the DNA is TGCGCCAGCAGCCTCCGGACTAGCGGGATTTACGAGCAGTACTTC. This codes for CASSLRTSGIYEQYF.